This TCR beta chain was observed in a study of OX40 agonist ivuxolimab in advanced cancers. About the investigation overall: The costimulatory receptor OX40 (CD134) was targeted by ivuxolimab, a fully human IgG2 agonistic monoclonal antibody. Prior anti-PD-1, anti-PD-L1 or anti-CTLA-4 therapy was permitted, and approximately 40% of dose-escalation patients had received checkpoint inhibitors. In the dose-escalation cohort, 75% to 85% of patients were male, and the mean age was roughly 56 years with a range of roughly 23 to 79. Intravenous ivuxolimab was administered to patients every 2 weeks at six dose levels: 0.01, 0.1, 0.3, 1.5, 3 and 10 mg/kg. The paper covers the monotherapy dose-escalation part of the phase I ivuxolimab trial, which included N of about 51 patients. Among the approximately 50 dose-escalation patients, some 19 had hepatocellular carcinoma, around 15 melanoma, 9 renal cell carcinoma and 9 head and neck cancer. The point of sequencing TCRbeta in the periphery was to test whether ivuxolimab changed TCR sequence diversity and drove clonal T-cell expansion. Partial responses occurred in three dose-escalation patients: two with cutaneous melanoma and one with hepatocellular carcinoma.

To sequence the TCRbeta CDR3 region, genomic DNA was isolated from the sorted cells. The immunoSEQ Assay was used to sequence the TCRbeta CDR3 regions. This immuneACCESS table, as held by TCRdb, lists in-frame sequences with V and J called but not all clones. Of the missing ones, under half trace to an unresolved V gene in checked studies; the others have no known cause. The sample profile shows around 67,000 clones; about four fifths of them were found once. The ten largest clonotypes hold 1.2% of the sample. General study outcomes and caveats: Clonal expansion of both CD4+ and CD8+ blood T cells was observed from baseline to week 6 at doses 0.1 to 3.0 mg/kg. Low levels of normalized T-cell clonal expansion were also seen in some nonresponding patients. On average, CD8+ T cells showed more expanded clones than CD4+ T cells after ivuxolimab. Antigen specificity was not determined for the clonally expanded peripheral T cells. In partial responders in the 0.1-3.0 mg/kg groups, normalized peripheral clonal expansion was found to be among the lowest, especially among CD8+ T cells.

Concerning this clone itself: It lacks a known antigen. No base qualities exist here, and no much larger clone lies one base off it.

The trial excluded patients who had a history of autoimmune disease or who were on systemic immunosuppression. Peripheral blood for TCR sequencing was drawn from every dose cohort at baseline, at cycle 4 day 1 and at cycle 7 day 1. The samples were drawn from a first-in-human, open-label, multicenter phase I dose-escalation trial of ivuxolimab. Adults with locally advanced or metastatic melanoma, renal cell, hepatocellular, or head and neck squamous cell carcinoma were enrolled in the trial. Before TCR sequencing, CD4+ T cells and CD8+ T cells were sorted from peripheral blood as separate populations. The junction shows trimming of 3 bases on V and 8 bases on J, plus 19 bases between the germline ends. For CDR1 and CDR2, the germline V gene lists KGHSH and LQKENI. Counted from cysteine to phenylalanine, this CDR3 has 15 amino acids. Only CDR3 DNA remains: 45 bases, in frame from the first base.

The specimen was CD4+ or CD8+ T cells sorted from blood, collected in a trial of the OX40 agonist ivuxolimab. The chain couples TRBV18 to TRBJ1-2; TRBD1 is possibly the D segment (6 matching bases). The clonotype originates from an adult with an advanced solid tumor such as melanoma, head and neck, liver or kidney cancer. The CDR3 is CASSPRQETGRGYTF. The nucleotides are TGTGCCAGCTCACCCCGACAGGAAACAGGGAGAGGCTACACCTTC.